This record covers a single TCR beta chain. It has no known antigen specificity. No base quality values were provided; no much bigger clone lies one nucleotide off. The size of this beta chain means little, since it is a stray read in a library made for alpha chains. These data are taken from a study of spatial heterogeneity in lung cancer (dated by TCRdb to between 2018 and 2021). For the study in its entirety: Beta-chain transcripts were consistently detected in greater numbers than alpha-chain transcripts, which likely reflects a higher abundance of beta-chain transcripts. In the raw uncorrected reads, each unique combination of TCR and UMI appeared more than ten times on average. The study quantitatively compared TCR alpha and beta repertoires across multiple tumor regions, matched nontumor lung and blood in non-small cell lung cancer. Nonsynonymous mutation counts, determined by whole-exome sequencing of tumor tissue, were related to TCR repertoire features. At surgery, hundreds of tumor regions, around 68 matched nontumor lung samples and 56 PBMC samples were TCR-sequenced for both alpha and beta chains.

The study at large found these results: Ubiquitous expanded tumor TCRs showed up in blood more often at tumor resection than at routine follow-up. Additional single-cell paired TCR alpha and beta sequencing was considered necessary to confirm, at a functional level, the hypothesis that regional TCRs recognize regional mutations.

The protocol used for the library was 5' RACE. The run used a NextSeq 500. To allow correction of PCR and sequencing errors, the TCR library protocol tagged every TCR cDNA molecule with a unique molecular identifier. Per the source publication's procedure: Decombinator tools were used for TCR identification, UMI-based error correction and CDR3 extraction. TCRs above a frequency of 2 per 1,000, corresponding to the top 1% of the tumor frequency distribution, were defined as expanded. Each repertoire was subsampled 100 times to 5,000 TCRs, after which Renyi diversity was computed with the R vegan package. CDR3 similarity networks were built from amino acid triplet string-kernel similarity, connecting CDR3s with pairwise similarity above 0.82. Through fastp at Q25 and MiXCR, TCRdb rebuilt clones from the public reads, retaining in-frame beta chains. Entries are consolidated by CDR3 protein sequence, retaining the most common genes and DNA. The V and J calls come from TCRdb's annotation, not from the publication. This sample holds approximately 740 distinct CDR3 sequences; about 55% were observed only once. 13% to 15% of the sample belongs to the ten largest clones.

The germline V gene (reference sequence) yields DFQATT for CDR1 and SNEGSKA for CDR2. V is pared back by 3 bases and J by 4 bases, with 9 bases lying between the germline termini. The CDR3 runs 13 amino acids, cysteine and phenylalanine included. The CDR3 DNA has 39 bases and is translated from base 1. Reading the label with the study, this specimen's time point is: sample taken at primary tumor resection. TCR sequencing used whole RNA extracted from tumor and nontumor lung tissue, or from cryopreserved PBMC samples, without cell sorting. Donors were around 69 patients with early-stage, untreated non-small cell lung cancer from the lung TRACERx cohort. A patient was chosen for TCR sequencing only when enough RNA was available from at least two tumor regions.

The sequence joins TRBV20-1 to TRBJ1-4; the D segment cannot be called with confidence. The TCR originated in a male donor with early-stage non-small cell lung cancer. Sequenced material: PBMCs, taken at surgery. The DNA sequence is TGCAGTGCTAGGGACGGGAATAATGAAAAACTGTTTTTT. It specifies CSARDGNNEKLFF.